The 7 T cell receptor beta chains in this list originate from one sample, sequenced in a study of CD8 T cells in ankylosing spondylitis. In TCRdb, the 5' RACE reads were re-called with MiXCR into one record per CDR3 protein. The repertoire holds 85,000 to 100,000 distinct CDR3 sequences, with roughly 8.8% as singletons. Sequencing used blood, either unsorted or a sorted T cell fraction (not recorded which). These receptors were obtained from a male donor with ankylosing spondylitis or in good health (not recorded which).

Only a few counts were recorded for this clonotype. J is TRBJ1-1 and V is TRBV12-3 or TRBV12-4; 8 bases align to TRBD1. V was clipped by 6 bases and J by 1 base; unmatched bases: 13. CDR3 length: 17 amino acids. CDR3 bases: TGTGCCAGCAGACCCGACAGGGGAGGTTCAAAGAACACTGAAGCTTTCTTT. Protein product: CASRPDRGGSKNTEAFF.

The sample holds many counts of this clonotype. This sequence joins TRBV6-1 and TRBJ2-5; 9 bases are shared with TRBD1. The V and J ends lost 10 bases and 5 bases, in that order; junction bases with no gene match: 11. Germline V lookup: CDR1 MNHNS, CDR2 SASEGT. The CDR3 length is 14 residues. CDR3 coding DNA: TGTGCCAACCGAGGGGGACAGGGAGGCGAGACCCAGTACTTC. Protein sequence: CANRGGQGGETQYF.

This clonotype has a count of ten or more. This chain links TRBV5-1 with TRBJ2-5; D not certain. The CDR3 length is 14 residues. Germline CDR1 and CDR2: SGHRS and YFSETQ. With 1 base removed from V and 4 bases from J, the gap between germline ends came to 11 bases. DNA for the CDR3: TGCGCCAGCAGCTTGCTTCCCTCGGTAGAGACCCAGTACTTC. Translating it yields CASSLLPSVETQYF.

This clonotype was found a few times. CDR3 protein: CATRPTGQGALTEAFF. The CDR3 coding sequence is TGTGCCACCCGACCCACGGGACAGGGTGCTCTCACTGAAGCTTTCTTT. The V call is TRBV19, the J call TRBJ1-1; 9 bases agree with TRBD1. The length of the CDR3 is 16 residues. Losses at the gene ends were 10 bases for V and 4 bases for J; bases not matched to a gene: 16. Germline CDR1 and CDR2: LNHDA and SQIVND (reference sequence).

This clonotype was seen repeatedly, ten times or more. The chain employs TRBV7-6 and TRBJ2-2, with TRBD2 matching over 7 bases. After removal of 0 bases from V and 7 bases from J, the junction contained 2 bases not matched to a gene. The CDR3 consists of 14 residues. From germline, CDR1 is SGHVS and CDR2 FNYEAQ. CDR3 DNA sequence: TGTGCCAGCAGCTTAGCCCCGGGAGGCGGGGAGCTGTTTTTT. Translated: CASSLAPGGGELFF.

About this clonotype: One base away lies a much larger clone, so this may be a sequencing read error. V is TRBV7-9 and J is TRBJ2-7; D call uncertain. The CDR3 has 10 residues. Germline CDR1 reads SEHNR; CDR2 reads FQNEAQ (reference sequence). V lost 5 bases and J 3 bases, leaving 2 bases between the germline ends. The CDR3 sequence is CASSVYEQYF. The CDR3 DNA reads TGTGCCAGCAGCGTCTACGAGCAGTACTTC.

This clonotype was found many times. CDR3 in DNA: TGTGCCAGCAGTTTTTCGGGGGGATTGAACACTGAAGCTTTCTTT. Translating gives CASSFSGGLNTEAFF. The V call is TRBV27, the J call TRBJ1-1, with D possibly being TRBD1 (5 bases). The CDR3 has 15 amino acids. The germline V gene has CDR1 MNHEY and CDR2 SMNVEV (reference sequence). With 3 bases removed from V and 0 bases from J, the gap between germline ends came to 11 bases.